This T cell receptor (beta chain) comes out of a study of control samples from healthy donors and cancer patients (dated by TCRdb to about 2020). As encoded in the germline V gene, CDR1 is LGHNA while CDR2 is YSLEER. The V end loses 4 bases and the J end loses 7 bases, and a stretch of 13 bases separates them. Its CDR3 holds 13 amino acids, cysteine through phenylalanine. CDR3 DNA only is kept here, 39 bases in frame from base 1. On this clone: The antigen this receptor binds is unknown. It has no much larger one-base neighbor in the sample; base qualities were not kept.

Receptors were amplified or captured by the immunoSEQ multiplex PCR assay. The table was pulled from immuneACCESS by TCRdb, which kept in-frame rearrangements only. Such tables lose some clones; where checked, under half of the loss comes from unresolved V genes, and the rest has no known cause. This sample comprises 130,000 or so clones, roughly 94% of them detected only once. The top ten clonotypes cover around 14% of the sample. The receptor was isolated from a middle-aged man in good health. Recombination linked TRBV4-3 to TRBJ1-1, with a tentative D gene TRBD1 over 5 matching bases. The source material was blood. The nucleotide sequence reads as follows: TGCGCCAGCAGCCCTTTGGGCCAGGGTGAAGCTTTCTTT. Translated, it reads CASSPLGQGEAFF.